Each of the 7 T cell receptor beta chains below was sequenced from the same sample in a study of blood T cells in healthy people across ages. Together with a sample-barcoded 5' primer, a J-beta primer mix was included in a second PCR lasting roughly 6 to 12 cycles. A single record per CDR3 protein comes from TCRdb applying MiXCR to the 5' RACE reads. The data contain about 1.6 million distinct CDR3 sequences, about 31% of them singletons. Sample: blood. The receptors were sampled from a woman aged 25 to 39 in good health.

The chain has TRBV20-1 and TRBJ1-5, with 10 positions matching TRBD1. Germline CDR1 and CDR2: DFQATT and SNEGSKA (reference sequence). The CDR3 length is 16 residues. Trimming removed 3 bases from V and 2 bases from J; junction bases left unmatched: 7. This CDR3 reads CSARGTGDRGNQPQHF. The CDR3 DNA follows: TGCAGTGCTAGGGGGACAGGGGATCGGGGCAATCAGCCCCAGCATTTT.

The rearrangement joins TRBV20-1 to TRBJ2-5; no clear D gene. The CDR3 sequence is 13 residues long. Germline-derived CDR1 and CDR2 are DFQATT and SNEGSKA (reference sequence). This CDR3 is CSATTPVQETQYF. The CDR3, as DNA: TGCAGCGCAACTACCCCGGTCCAAGAGACCCAGTACTTC.

The chain joins TRBV2 to TRBJ2-1; 16 bases are a match to TRBD2. The germline V gene has CDR1 SNHLY and CDR2 FYNNEI. Losses at the gene ends were 4 bases for V and 1 base for J; bases not matched to a gene: 1. The CDR3 has 17 amino acids. CDR3 DNA: TGTGCCAGCAGTGGGGGACTAGCGGGAGGGTCCTACAATGAGCAGTTCTTC. It specifies CASSGGLAGGSYNEQFF.

This clonotype was found a few times. CDR3 sequence (DNA): TGTGCCATCAGTGAGCAGAGGCGAGAGCAGTACTTC. Its translation: CAISEQRREQYF. The chain combines TRBV10-3 with TRBJ2-7; D is unclear. Per germline, CDR1 ENHRY and CDR2 SYGVKD. The CDR3 totals 12 residues. The V end lost 2 bases, the J end lost 7 bases, and 9 bases lay between the germline ends.

The chain combines TRBV30 with TRBJ2-5; D is unclear. The J call could be wrong; TRBJ2-1 is a better fit for the DNA end. The CDR3 spans 11 residues. CDR1 GTSNPN and CDR2 SVGIG come from the germline V gene (reference sequence). DNA for the CDR3: TGTGCCTGGAGTGTCGAAGAGACCCAGTTCTTC. Translating gives CAWSVEETQFF.

This clonotype was counted between two and nine times. The gene calls are TRBV9 and TRBJ2-5, with 9 positions matching TRBD1. CDR1 is SGDLS and CDR2 is YYNGEE in the germline V gene. With V trimmed by 0 bases and J by 4 bases, 4 bases remained unmatched. The length of the CDR3 is 15 residues. The CDR3: CASSVGGTGRETQYF. CDR3 coding DNA: TGTGCCAGCAGCGTAGGGGGGACAGGGCGAGAGACCCAGTACTTC.

The V call is TRBV28, the J call TRBJ2-3; D is undetermined. Germline assignment: CDR1 MDHEN and CDR2 SYDVKM. The CDR3 is 14 amino acids. Between the trimmed V and J ends, which lost 4 bases and 2 bases, there was a span of 10 bases. CDR3 amino acids: CASSSWVATDTQYF. CDR3 DNA sequence: TGTGCCAGCAGTTCTTGGGTAGCCACAGATACGCAGTATTTT.